These 24 T cell receptor beta chains share one sample of origin, sequenced in a study of OX40 agonist ivuxolimab in advanced cancers. Generated by immunoSEQ multiplex PCR, the TCRdb table keeps only in-frame clones and is missing some. The table includes about 77,000 clones, 85% detected once. The material was CD4+ or CD8+ T cells sorted from blood, obtained in a trial of the OX40 agonist ivuxolimab. The receptors shown here come from an adult with an advanced solid tumor such as melanoma, head and neck, liver or kidney cancer.

The chain links TRBV27 to TRBJ2-2; D is unclear. Germline CDR1 and CDR2: MNHEY and SMNVEV (reference sequence). CDR3 length equals 15 residues. The V end lost 7 bases, the J end lost 3 bases, and 15 bases lay between the germline ends. In nucleotides, the CDR3 is TGTGCCAGCATCGAGACCTTTAGGGACACCGGGGAGCTGTTTTTT. Encoded protein: CASIETFRDTGELFF.

This clone was seen a few times. V is TRBV7-9 and J is TRBJ2-1, with no clear D. This CDR3 comprises 13 residues. V was trimmed by 3 bases and J by 11 bases, leaving 14 bases between them. Germline V gene lookup returns CDR1 SEHNR and CDR2 FQNEAQ (reference sequence). CDR3: CASSFNSVGKQFF. CDR3 DNA sequence: TGTGCCAGCAGCTTTAATAGTGTCGGAAAGCAGTTCTTC.

The chain couples TRBV7-2 to TRBJ2-5; 9 nucleotides match TRBD1. The J call may be wrong; the DNA end is better matched by TRBJ2-7. The germline V gene encodes CDR1 SGHTA and CDR2 FQGNSA. The CDR3 sequence is 12 residues long. The DNA of the CDR3 is TGTGCCTCAGGACAGGGGTTCTACGAGCAGTACTTC. This translates into CASGQGFYEQYF.

This clone appeared once. The chain employs TRBV11-2 and TRBJ2-1; no definite D call. The V gene lost 0 bases and the J gene lost 7 bases, with 7 bases spanning the gap. Germline V gives CDR1 SGHAT, CDR2 FQNNGV. This CDR3 is built from 13 residues. The CDR3 spells CASSLDMWNEQFF. For the CDR3, the DNA is TGTGCCAGCAGCTTAGACATGTGGAATGAGCAGTTCTTC.

V and J are TRBV4-1 and TRBJ1-2, with 11 bases identical to TRBD1. The germline gives CDR1 MGHRA, CDR2 YSYEKL. The CDR3 extends over 15 amino acids. V trimming: 4 bases; J trimming: 8 bases; junction bases outside the gene matches: 9. CDR3 nucleotide sequence: TGCGCCAGCAGCCGGGCGGGACAGGGGGTCGAGGGCTACACCTTC. Translated: CASSRAGQGVEGYTF.

The gene calls are TRBV10-3 and TRBJ1-1, with a possible D match to TRBD1 (6 bases). Looked up from germline, CDR1 is ENHRY and CDR2 is SYGVKD. The V and J ends lost 0 bases and 0 bases respectively, with 8 bases between them. This CDR3 comprises 15 residues. The CDR3 DNA reads TGTGCCATCAGTGAGTCAAAGGGGGTGAACACTGAAGCTTTCTTT. Translated: CAISESKGVNTEAFF.

The V call is TRBV7-2, the J call TRBJ1-6, with D possibly TRBD1 on 6 matching bases. CDR3 length: 18 amino acids. The germline V and J ends were trimmed by 1 base and 1 base, with 14 bases remaining between them. Germline values: CDR1 SGHTA, CDR2 FQGNSA. CDR3 amino acids: CASSLVAGEVSYNSPLHF. The CDR3 bases are TGTGCCAGCAGCTTAGTCGCAGGGGAAGTATCCTATAATTCACCCCTCCACTTT.

The gene calls are TRBV4-1 and TRBJ2-2; TRBD2 matches at 13 bases. The CDR3 covers 19 residues. The V gene's germline CDR1 is MGHRA and CDR2 YSYEKL. The J segment lost 7 bases and the V segment lost 4 bases, leaving 15 bases of the junction unmatched. The CDR3 here is CASSLRTGTSGVQDGELFF. CDR3 nucleotide sequence: TGCGCCAGCAGCCTAAGAACCGGGACTAGCGGGGTTCAAGACGGGGAGCTGTTTTTT.

This sequence joins TRBV5-1 and TRBJ2-2; TRBD1 agrees at 10 bases. Germline CDR1 is SGHRS and CDR2 is YFSETQ. This CDR3 is 14 amino acids long. V trimming: 4 bases; J trimming: 7 bases; junction bases outside the gene matches: 4. In DNA form, the CDR3 reads TGCGCCAGCAGCCTAAGGACAGGGGGCGGGGAGCTGTTTTTT. It encodes CASSLRTGGGELFF.

The V gene is TRBV7-8, the J gene TRBJ2-1; the match to TRBD2 covers 9 bases. The CDR3 sequence is 18 residues long. Trimming cost V 4 bases and J 3 bases; bases outside gene matches: 13. CDR1 and CDR2 (germline): SGHVS, FQNEAQ. The CDR3 region is CASSYPRSRAGGYNEQFF. The DNA for the CDR3 is TGTGCCAGCAGCTACCCACGGAGTAGAGCGGGGGGCTACAATGAGCAGTTCTTC.

V gene TRBV7-2 combines with J gene TRBJ1-2, with D unclear. V lost 5 bases and J 8 bases, leaving 12 bases between the germline ends. Germline assignment: CDR1 SGHTA and CDR2 FQGNSA. CDR3 length equals 12 residues. CDR3 residues: CASSPGPRGYTF. The CDR3 nucleotides are TGTGCCAGCAGCCCTGGACCGCGGGGCTACACCTTC.

This clone was counted only a few times. The chain carries TRBV5-1 and TRBJ1-4; D not certain. Germline CDR1 and CDR2: SGHRS and YFSETQ. Trimming left V 2 bases short and J 10 bases short, with 12 bases between. This CDR3 region has 13 residues. The CDR3 DNA is TGCGCCAGCAGCTTCCAGGAAACGGGAAAACTGTTTTTT. This gives the protein CASSFQETGKLFF.

The chain employs TRBV7-4 and TRBJ1-2; D gene uncertain. V was pared by 2 bases and J by 5 bases, with 24 bases between. From germline, CDR1 is SGHVT and CDR2 SQSDAQ. This CDR3 contains 18 residues. Here the CDR3 DNA reads TGTGCCAGCAGCTTAATCCCCCCCGGTGGGATCAGCCATTATGGCTACACCTTC. This translates into CASSLIPPGGISHYGYTF. Supplemented by reference TRBV7-4 and TRBJ1-2, the full variable domain reads GAGVSQSPRYKVAKRGRDVALRCDSISGHVTLYWYRQTLGQGSEVLTYSQSDAQRDKSGRPSGRFSAERPERSVSTLKIQRTEQGDSAVYLCASSLIPPGGISHYGYTFGSGTRLTVV.

The chain recombines TRBV2 with TRBJ1-4; D remains ambiguous. The V gene lost 4 bases and the J gene lost 3 bases, with 15 bases spanning the gap. The CDR3 length is 16 residues. Germline V gene sequence: CDR1 SNHLY, CDR2 FYNNEI. The DNA of the CDR3 is TGTGCCAGCAGTGGAGGCGGTGGCCAGGCTAATGAAAAACTGTTTTTT. It is translated as CASSGGGGQANEKLFF.

The V and J genes are TRBV7-2 and TRBJ2-3; the D gene could be TRBD1 or TRBD2 (6 bases each). Between the trimmed V and J ends, which lost 4 bases and 5 bases, there was a span of 16 bases. Germline V gene data show CDR1 as SGHTA and CDR2 as FQGNSA. The CDR3 spans 15 residues. This chain's CDR3 is CASSSGGLQGDTQYF. As DNA, the CDR3 is TGTGCCAGCAGCTCCGGGGGCCTTCAGGGAGATACGCAGTATTTT.

This CDR3 is CASSLGRAQPQHF. For the CDR3, the DNA is TGTGCCAGCAGTTTAGGCAGGGCTCAGCCCCAGCATTTT. The V gene is TRBV27, the J gene TRBJ1-5, with a possible D match to TRBD1 (5 bases). This CDR3 is built from 13 residues. Trimming took 2 bases from V and 6 from J, leaving 8 bases between them. The germline V gene encodes CDR1 MNHEY and CDR2 SMNVEV (reference sequence).

The rearrangement joins TRBV19 to TRBJ2-7; D could derive from TRBD1 or TRBD2 (6 bases each). Germline V CDR1 and CDR2: LNHDA, SQIVND (reference sequence). The CDR3 is 14 residues long. V shed 7 bases and J shed 4 bases, with 17 bases lying between them. The CDR3 is CASTKGGSTYEQYF. Written as DNA, the CDR3 is TGTGCCAGTACCAAGGGGGGTTCGACATACGAGCAGTACTTC.

The rearrangement uses TRBV5-5 and TRBJ2-1; D possibly corresponds to TRBD1 (6 bases). Germline CDR1 and CDR2: SGHKS and YYEKEE (reference sequence). The length of the CDR3 is 16 residues. Trimming removed 1 base at V and 1 base at J, with 12 bases between. The CDR3, as DNA: TGTGCCAGCAGCTTGACCACAGGGTGGTCCTACAATGAGCAGTTCTTC. It yields the protein CASSLTTGWSYNEQFF. The variable domain in full, with the rest retrieved from reference TRBV5-5 and TRBJ2-1, is DAGVTQSPTHLIKTRGQQVTLRCSPISGHKSVSWYQQVLGQGPQFIFQYYEKEERGRGNFPDRFSARQFPNYSSELNVNALLLGDSALYLCASSLTTGWSYNEQFFGPGTRLTVL.

The chain recombines TRBV5-6 with TRBJ1-2; D remains ambiguous. Looked up from germline, CDR1 is SGHDT and CDR2 is YYEEEE. The CDR3 sequence is 14 residues long. V shed 4 bases and J shed 4 bases, with 14 bases lying between them. The CDR3 nucleotides read TGTGCCAGCAGCAGCCTATCCGGGGTCTATGGCTACACCTTC. The encoded protein is CASSSLSGVYGYTF.

The chain links TRBV5-8 to TRBJ1-2; D gene uncertain. Germline V CDR1 and CDR2: SGHTS, YDEGEE. With 0 bases removed from V and 8 bases from J, the gap between germline ends came to 5 bases. The CDR3 runs 11 residues. The CDR3 DNA sequence: TGTGCCAGCAGCTTGGCCGTAGGCTACACCTTC. Its translation: CASSLAVGYTF.

This clone is a singleton in its sample. V usage is TRBV9 and J usage is TRBJ2-2, with D uncertain. Trimming pared 0 bases from V and 4 bases from J, leaving 10 bases between. The germline V gene encodes CDR1 SGDLS and CDR2 YYNGEE. The CDR3 is 15 residues long. CDR3 coding DNA: TGTGCCAGCAGCGTAGCTTCTCTTCCCACCGGGGAGCTGTTTTTT. It encodes CASSVASLPTGELFF.

This clone was seen once. The V and J genes are TRBV30 and TRBJ1-1; possibly TRBD1 for D (5 bases). Germline assignment: CDR1 GTSNPN and CDR2 SVGIG (reference sequence). V was pared by 0 bases and J by 7 bases, with 15 bases between. This CDR3 contains 14 residues. CDR3: CAWSVRWDGGEAFF. CDR3 in DNA: TGTGCCTGGAGTGTACGCTGGGACGGTGGTGAAGCTTTCTTT.

The chain uses TRBV10-3 and TRBJ1-2, with unresolved D. The CDR3 has 13 amino acids. In germline, CDR1 is ENHRY, CDR2 SYGVKD. V lost 6 bases and J 1 base, leaving 9 bases between the germline ends. CDR3 DNA sequence: TGTGCCATCAGGCATCAGCTTAACTATGGCTACACCTTC. This translates into CAIRHQLNYGYTF.

The chain uses TRBV6-1 and TRBJ2-3; perhaps TRBD2 as D (6 bases). CDR3 length: 14 amino acids. Germline values: CDR1 MNHNS, CDR2 SASEGT. Trimming took 3 bases from V and 4 from J, leaving 11 bases between them. The CDR3 spells CASSESGGADTQYF. DNA of the CDR3: TGTGCCAGCAGTGAGAGTGGCGGGGCAGATACGCAGTATTTT.